This T cell receptor beta chain was obtained from a study of early T cells in non-severe SARS-CoV-2 infection. On the study more broadly: The authors sequenced bulk RNA from unsorted whole blood, leaving chains unpaired.

Separate cDNA molecules each had unique molecular identifiers attached to them. TCRdb re-called the 5' RACE reads with MiXCR, one entry per CDR3 protein. Among 55,000 to 85,000 distinct CDR3 sequences listed, 10% were seen once. As regards this clonotype: Its antigen remains unknown.

Study-wide results and caveats: The study's VDJdb matching favored anti-spike CD8 responses and missed private and CD4 specificities.

Trimming took 3 bases from V and 5 from J, leaving 11 bases between them. Germline V gene data show CDR1 as ENHRY and CDR2 as SYGVKD. The CDR3 length is 15 residues. Sequencing used whole blood, obtained at baseline. This sequence was found in an adult who was a healthcare worker with PCR-confirmed SARS-CoV-2 infection or an uninfected control (not recorded which). The V gene is TRBV10-3, the J gene TRBJ1-6, with D uncertain. The CDR3 spells CAISEEGGDNSPLHF. The CDR3 DNA follows: TGTGCCATCAGTGAAGAAGGAGGAGATAATTCACCCCTCCACTTT.